The sequence of this T cell receptor (beta chain) was determined in a study of CD8 T cells in Susac syndrome. With random hexamers, roughly 0.45 to 1 ug RNA was reverse transcribed. TCRdb fed the immunoSEQ multiplex PCR reads into MiXCR, producing one record per CDR3 protein. Of 330,000 or so distinct CDR3 sequences in the sample, around 85% were seen once. V dropped 4 bases and J dropped 3; count of bases not matched to a gene: 11. CDR1 is LGHNA, CDR2 YSLEER, per germline. CDR3 length: 19 amino acids. The sample consisted of CD8+ T cells from PBMCs. This sequence joins TRBV4-3 and TRBJ2-3, with 15 bases identical to TRBD2. This clonotype originated in a human donor with multiple sclerosis. The CDR3 sequence: CASSRLTGLAGGLTDTQYF. The CDR3 DNA follows: TGCGCCAGCAGCCGCCTAACCGGACTAGCGGGAGGGTTGACAGATACGCAGTATTTT.